Included here is one T cell receptor beta chain sequence, with context. As handled by the study authors: Reference gene primer amplification in the assay estimated nucleated cell counts. Sequencing was performed with immunoSEQ multiplex PCR; in TCRdb, only in-frame clones are kept and a portion is missing. Clone size and V and J calls were adopted from that table, with D and trimming inferred from the DNA. This sample has some 500,000 clones; approximately 88% occur once, and the top ten carry roughly 8.3%. Seattle enrolled patients during active infection and tracked them longitudinally. This sample stems from a study of blood T cell repertoires in COVID-19. In the study overall: The United States, Italy and Spain supplied acute and convalescent COVID-19 samples.

The V gene's germline CDR1 is SGHRS and CDR2 YFSETQ. V was clipped by 0 bases and J by 5 bases; unmatched bases: 7. The CDR3 extends over 16 amino acids. The chain employs TRBV5-1 and TRBJ1-1, with TRBD1 matching 10 bases. The TCR sequence derives from a woman between 45 and 60 years old with COVID-19, enrolled during active disease. The sequencing input was peripheral blood. CDR3 bases: TGCGCCAGCAGCTTGGCCCCGGGACAGGGGTGGACTGAAGCTTTCTTT. This sequence encodes CASSLAPGQGWTEAFF.